Shown below are 23 T cell receptor beta chains from a single sample sequenced in a study of OX40 agonist ivuxolimab in advanced cancers. Assay: immunoSEQ multiplex PCR; the TCRdb copy retains only in-frame clones and omits some. The sample yields about 40,000 clones, roughly four fifths seen once. This specimen consisted of CD4+ or CD8+ T cells sorted from blood, obtained in a trial of the OX40 agonist ivuxolimab. These receptors were taken from an adult with an advanced solid tumor such as melanoma, head and neck, liver or kidney cancer.

The V and J genes are TRBV10-3 and TRBJ2-2; possible D gene TRBD1, 5 bases. Germline CDR1 ENHRY, CDR2 SYGVKD. Between the trimmed V and J ends, which lost 0 bases and 7 bases, there was a span of 12 bases. This CDR3 comprises 15 residues. Here the CDR3 reads CAISESALRGGELFF. The DNA of the CDR3 is TGTGCCATCAGTGAGTCGGCTTTAAGGGGCGGGGAGCTGTTTTTT.

The chain recombines TRBV14 with TRBJ2-7, with D possibly matching TRBD2 (7 bases). Germline V gene data show CDR1 as SGHDN and CDR2 as FVKESK. This CDR3 contains 14 residues. Trimming removed 3 bases from V and 4 bases from J, with 13 bases in between. The CDR3 loop is CASSQGRGFYEQYF. The CDR3 DNA is TGTGCCAGCAGCCAGGGGAGGGGGTTTTACGAGCAGTACTTC.

This chain links TRBV19 with TRBJ2-2; TRBD1 matches 10 bases. The CDR3 runs to 16 residues. V lost 3 bases to trimming and J lost 5 bases; unmatched junction nucleotides: 6. Germline V lookup: CDR1 LNHDA, CDR2 SQIVND (reference sequence). The chain's CDR3 is CASSMGTGAKTGELFF. The DNA for the CDR3 is TGTGCCAGTAGTATGGGGACAGGGGCAAAGACCGGGGAGCTGTTTTTT.

This clone was detected once. This chain connects TRBV5-4 to TRBJ1-1; D is ambiguous. Germline CDR1 is SGHNT and CDR2 is YYREEE (reference sequence). The CDR3 sequence is 13 residues long. Deletions cut 4 bases from V and 1 base from J, with 8 bases between. This CDR3 reads CASSKDKNTEAFF. In DNA, the CDR3 is TGTGCCAGCAGCAAAGACAAGAACACTGAAGCTTTCTTT.

J is TRBJ2-7 and V is TRBV11-2, with D perhaps TRBD1 (6 bases). CDR1 and CDR2 (germline): SGHAT, FQNNGV. Trimming left V 6 bases short and J 3 bases short, with 9 bases between. The CDR3 is 12 residues long. CDR3 sequence reads: CASSGQNYEQYF. Here the CDR3 DNA reads TGTGCCAGCAGTGGACAGAACTACGAGCAGTACTTC. The full variable domain, completed using reference TRBV11-2 and TRBJ2-7, is EAGVAQSPRYKIIEKRQSVAFWCNPISGHATLYWYQQILGQGPKLLIQFQNNGVVDDSQLPKDRFSAERLKGVDSTLKIQPAKLEDSAVYLCASSGQNYEQYFGPGTRLTVT.

In its sample, this clone was seen a few times. V gene TRBV10-3 combines with J gene TRBJ1-2; D is undetermined. V was cut by 2 bases and J by 4 bases, with 8 bases left in between. The germline CDR1 and CDR2 sequences are ENHRY and SYGVKD. The CDR3 contains 13 residues. The DNA for the CDR3 is TGTGCCATCAGTGAGCTCGAAGGCTATGGCTACACCTTC. Amino acids: CAISELEGYGYTF.

V is TRBV4-3 and J is TRBJ2-3; D tentatively reads TRBD1 or TRBD2 (6 bases each). Between the trimmed V and J ends, which lost 2 bases and 6 bases, there was a span of 21 bases. Germline V CDR1 and CDR2: LGHNA, YSLEER. This CDR3 contains 17 residues. The CDR3 DNA follows: TGCGCCAGCAGCCAATATTATTCGGGGCACGGGGGCGATACGCAGTATTTT. Its translation is CASSQYYSGHGGDTQYF.

This chain joins TRBV9 and TRBJ1-5; 9 bases are a match to TRBD1. V lost 0 bases to trimming and J lost 7 bases; unmatched junction nucleotides: 5. The CDR3 length is 15 residues. The V gene's germline CDR1 is SGDLS and CDR2 YYNGEE. The CDR3 DNA reads TGTGCCAGCAGCGTAGACGACAGGGGGGGCCAGCCCCAGCATTTT. Its protein product is CASSVDDRGGQPQHF.

V gene TRBV19 combines with J gene TRBJ2-5; either TRBD1 or TRBD2 may supply D (5 bases each). Germline V gene data show CDR1 as LNHDA and CDR2 as SQIVND (reference sequence). Trimming removed 5 bases from V and 5 bases from J, with 18 bases in between. The CDR3 is 15 residues long. The CDR3 spells CASSEGTRRSETQYF. The CDR3 DNA follows: TGTGCCAGTAGTGAGGGGACCCGAAGGAGTGAGACCCAGTACTTC.

The V gene is TRBV7-9, the J gene TRBJ2-7; the D gene is possibly TRBD2 (5 bases). The germline V and J ends were trimmed by 7 bases and 6 bases, with 13 bases remaining between them. Germline V gives CDR1 SEHNR, CDR2 FQNEAQ (reference sequence). CDR3 length: 12 residues. CDR3 DNA sequence: TGTGCCAGCAACCAAGGCGGGTCCGAGCAGTACTTC. Translating it yields CASNQGGSEQYF.

This clone was observed a few times. This chain joins TRBV27 and TRBJ2-2, with 7 bases that match TRBD2. Germline values: CDR1 MNHEY, CDR2 SMNVEV (reference sequence). The trim removed 3 bases at V and 5 bases at J, leaving 6 bases unmatched. The CDR3 runs to 15 residues. In nucleotides, the CDR3 is TGTGCCAGCAGTTTTTTGGCTAGCGGAACCGGGGAGCTGTTTTTT. Its translation is CASSFLASGTGELFF.

This sequence joins TRBV11-3 and TRBJ2-2; D tentatively reads TRBD1 or TRBD2 (6 bases each). V was trimmed by 5 bases and J by 2 bases, leaving 15 bases between them. The CDR3 spans 16 residues. The germline gives CDR1 SGHNT, CDR2 YENEEA. CDR3: CASSPGAGLNTGELFF. The CDR3 coding sequence is TGTGCCAGCAGCCCGGGGGCTGGATTAAACACCGGGGAGCTGTTTTTT.

Worth noting for this clone: The same CDR3 is also encoded by other DNA sequences in this sample. This rearrangement joins TRBV5-6 to TRBJ2-2, with D maybe TRBD2 (6 bases). The germline V and J ends were trimmed by 5 bases and 7 bases, with 9 bases remaining between them. The germline V gene encodes CDR1 SGHDT and CDR2 YYEEEE. This CDR3 has 12 amino acids. The CDR3 sequence is CASSPGGGELFF. The CDR3 nucleotides are TGTGCCAGCAGTCCCGGGGGCGGGGAGCTGTTTTTT.

The sample holds a few counts of this clone. For the CDR3, the DNA is TGTGCCAGTAGTATAGCTAACACAGCTGACTATGGCTACACCTTC. It translates to CASSIANTADYGYTF. The chain is built from TRBV19 and TRBJ1-2; D is ambiguous. CDR1 and CDR2 (germline): LNHDA, SQIVND (reference sequence). This CDR3 has 15 residues. Trimming pared 1 base from V and 3 bases from J, leaving 12 bases between.

The rearrangement links TRBV19 to TRBJ2-5, with TRBD2 matching over 11 bases. Trimming cost V 5 bases and J 2 bases; bases outside gene matches: 7. Germline V gives CDR1 LNHDA, CDR2 SQIVND (reference sequence). The CDR3 spans 16 residues. The chain's CDR3 is CASSVLLAGVQETQYF. CDR3 coding DNA: TGTGCCAGTAGTGTCCTACTAGCGGGGGTTCAAGAGACCCAGTACTTC.

The chain links TRBV7-9 to TRBJ2-1; weak D call: TRBD2 (6 bases). The CDR3 runs 17 residues. Germline V lookup: CDR1 SEHNR, CDR2 FQNEAQ (reference sequence). V lost 1 base and J 5 bases, leaving 18 bases between the germline ends. The CDR3 protein is CASSLGRGILRNNEQFF. DNA for the CDR3: TGTGCCAGCAGCTTAGGGAGGGGCATACTAAGGAACAATGAGCAGTTCTTC. The complete variable domain, with remaining parts taken from reference TRBV7-9 and TRBJ2-1, reads DTGVSQNPRHKITKRGQNVTFRCDPISEHNRLYWYRQTLGQGPEFLTYFQNEAQLEKSRLLSDRFSAERPKGSFSTLEIQRTEQGDSAMYLCASSLGRGILRNNEQFFGPGTRLTVL.

This chain connects TRBV6-5 to TRBJ2-7, with 8 bases lining up with TRBD1. V lost 5 bases to trimming and J lost 4 bases; unmatched junction nucleotides: 7. The CDR3 contains 14 residues. CDR1 MNHEY and CDR2 SVGAGI come from the germline V gene. The CDR3, as DNA: TGTGCCAGCAGTACCCCTAGGACAGGGTACGAGCAGTACTTC. This sequence encodes CASSTPRTGYEQYF.

This chain connects TRBV19 to TRBJ2-2; 7 nucleotides match TRBD2. There are 14 residues in the CDR3. The germline gives CDR1 LNHDA, CDR2 SQIVND (reference sequence). V shed 4 bases, J shed 1 base, and the junction held 0 bases outside the gene matches. The CDR3 DNA reads as TGTGCCAGTAGTACGGGAGGGAACACCGGGGAGCTGTTTTTT. Amino acid sequence: CASSTGGNTGELFF.

The chain employs TRBV27 and TRBJ2-7; D possibly corresponds to TRBD1 (6 bases). Looked up from germline, CDR1 is MNHEY and CDR2 is SMNVEV (reference sequence). The germline V and J ends were trimmed by 3 bases and 3 bases, with 15 bases remaining between them. The CDR3 is made up of 15 amino acids. As DNA, the CDR3 is TGTGCCAGCAGTTTCCTGGACAGATCTTACTACGAGCAGTACTTC. Its protein product is CASSFLDRSYYEQYF.

The chain links TRBV5-1 to TRBJ2-7, with a weak D call TRBD2 (5 bases). Germline CDR1 SGHRS, CDR2 YFSETQ. This CDR3 is 16 amino acids long. V dropped 0 bases and J dropped 5 bases, with 18 bases sitting between them. Here the CDR3 reads CASSLAQGHRGNEQYF. The CDR3 bases are TGCGCCAGCAGCTTGGCACAAGGCCACAGAGGGAACGAGCAGTACTTC.

The genes are TRBV7-9 and TRBJ2-7; perhaps D is TRBD1 or TRBD2 (6 bases each). The germline CDR1 and CDR2 sequences are SEHNR and FQNEAQ (reference sequence). CDR3 length: 16 residues. V lost 1 base, J lost 1 base, and 14 bases lay in between. CDR3 loop: CASSLVTGDTSYEQYF. Here the CDR3 DNA reads TGTGCCAGCAGCTTAGTAACGGGGGACACATCCTACGAGCAGTACTTC.

The V call is TRBV9, the J call TRBJ2-3, with 7 bases that match TRBD2. The germline CDR1 and CDR2 sequences are SGDLS and YYNGEE. The CDR3 loop spans 14 amino acids. V lost 1 base to trimming and J lost 1 base; unmatched junction nucleotides: 0. DNA for the CDR3: TGTGCCAGCAGCGTAACTAGCGGCACAGATACGCAGTATTTT. Residues: CASSVTSGTDTQYF.

The CDR3 DNA reads as TGTGCCAGCAGTCTCCCGGACAGGGTCCACGAGCAGTACTTC. It translates to CASSLPDRVHEQYF. The chain combines TRBV27 with TRBJ2-5; TRBD1 matches at 8 bases. TRBJ2-7 explains the end of the DNA better; the J call may be wrong. Germline V gene sequence: CDR1 MNHEY, CDR2 SMNVEV (reference sequence). This CDR3 contains 14 residues.